This passage covers 12 T cell receptor beta chains from one sample sequenced in a study of graft-versus-host responses after intestinal transplantation listed by TCRdb under 2021. The sample's time point, from its label and the paper: cells obtained before transplantation from donor or recipient. These TCRs are of unknown antigen specificity. Libraries came from the immunoSEQ multiplex PCR assay. Entries here come from immuneACCESS through TCRdb and include only in-frame sequences with V and J called. Some clones fail to appear in such tables; in the studies checked, an unresolved V gene covers under half of the shortfall, and the cause of the remainder is unknown. The sample data list around 77,000 clones, and over 85% of these were observed just once. The ten largest clones capture over 0.45% of the sample. The sample was unstimulated CD8+ T cells sorted from spleen or lymph node cells, taken before intestinal transplant. Receptors originate from a human donor who received an intestinal transplant.

The genes are TRBV28 and TRBJ2-7; D might be TRBD2 (5 bases). Per the germline V gene, CDR1 is MDHEN and CDR2 is SYDVKM. The length of the CDR3 is 11 residues. V dropped 7 bases and J dropped 5 bases, with 9 bases sitting between them. This CDR3 reads CASTARDEQYF. As DNA, the CDR3 is TGTGCCAGCACCGCGAGGGACGAGCAGTACTTC.

This clone appeared a single time. Germline and junction disagree at one end, which may indicate a read error. The J gene is TRBJ2-1, the V gene TRBV19, with D unclear. This CDR3 contains 13 residues. The germline CDR1 and CDR2 sequences are LNHDA and SQIVND (reference sequence). The CDR3 loop is CASSTLQYTEQFF. CDR3 in DNA: TGTGCCAGTAGTACCTTACAGTACACTGAGCAGTTCTTC. Full variable domain (outside the CDR3, taken from reference TRBV19 and TRBJ2-1): DGGITQSPKYLFRKEGQNVTLSCEQNLNHDAMYWYRQDPGQGLRLIYYSQIVNDFQKGDIAEGYSVSREKKESFPLTVTSAQKNPTAFYLCASSTLQYTEQFFGPGTRLTVL.

The V gene is TRBV4-2, the J gene TRBJ1-4; a weak D match, TRBD1 (5 bases). Germline V gene data show CDR1 as LGHNA and CDR2 as YNFKEQ. The CDR3 totals 18 residues. The V end was cut by 3 bases, the J end by 0 bases, with 17 bases between. The CDR3 loop is CASSQPGGDIATNEKLFF. CDR3 bases: TGTGCCAGCAGCCAGCCCGGGGGAGATATTGCAACTAATGAAAAACTGTTTTTT.

The rearrangement uses TRBV29-1 and TRBJ2-7, with 7 positions matching TRBD1. The CDR3 has 11 amino acids. With V trimmed by 7 bases and J by 4 bases, 4 bases remained unmatched. Germline values: CDR1 SQVTM, CDR2 ANQGSEA. The CDR3 spells CSARTGYEQYF. Written as DNA, the CDR3 is TGCAGCGCCCGGACAGGATACGAGCAGTACTTC.

This rearrangement joins TRBV18 to TRBJ2-6; 9 bases fit TRBD1. V trimming: 8 bases; J trimming: 4 bases; junction bases outside the gene matches: 9. This CDR3 spans 16 amino acids. The germline V gene encodes CDR1 KGHSH and CDR2 LQKENI. In nucleotides, the CDR3 is TGTGCCAGCCGTCCCGGGACAGGGAACGGGGCCAACGTCCTGACTTTC. Protein product: CASRPGTGNGANVLTF.

The chain is built from TRBV28 and TRBJ1-5; TRBD1 matches 8 bases. V was clipped by 4 bases and J by 6 bases; unmatched bases: 5. This CDR3 is built from 14 residues. CDR1 and CDR2 from the germline V gene are MDHEN and SYDVKM. CDR3 sequence: CASSSGQGGQPQHF. As DNA, the CDR3 is TGTGCCAGCAGTTCAGGACAGGGTGGTCAGCCCCAGCATTTT.

The genes are TRBV5-6 and TRBJ2-1; 9 positions agree with TRBD2. This CDR3 is 18 amino acids long. V lost 1 base and J lost 5; bases outside the gene matches: 13. The V gene's germline CDR1 is SGHDT and CDR2 YYEEEE. CDR3 region: CASSLSLAGKHGDNEQFF. CDR3 DNA sequence: TGTGCCAGCAGCTTGAGTCTAGCGGGAAAACATGGGGACAATGAGCAGTTCTTC.

By share of the sample, this clone is medium-sized. This rearrangement joins TRBV7-9 to TRBJ2-7, with D unclear. Germline loops: CDR1 SEHNR, CDR2 FQNEAQ (reference sequence). Trimming removed 5 bases from V and 8 bases from J, with 13 bases in between. This CDR3 has 12 residues. The CDR3 reads CASSQAEFQQYF. Here the CDR3 DNA reads TGTGCCAGCAGCCAGGCAGAGTTCCAGCAGTACTTC.

The gene calls are TRBV5-1 and TRBJ2-7; no definite D call. CDR1 SGHRS and CDR2 YFSETQ come from the germline V gene. This CDR3 comprises 20 residues. Trimming cost V 0 bases and J 6 bases, with 31 bases left between them. The DNA of the CDR3 is TGCGCCAGCAGCTTGGCGGTTTTAAGATTCGGTTCTGCCTCCTCGGGCGAGCAGTACTTC. Translating gives CASSLAVLRFGSASSGEQYF.

V gene TRBV2 combines with J gene TRBJ2-7, with 9 nucleotides matching TRBD1. The CDR3 consists of 14 residues. Per germline, CDR1 SNHLY and CDR2 FYNNEI. The V and J ends lost 5 bases and 5 bases, in that order; junction bases with no gene match: 7. The CDR3 DNA reads TGTGCCAGCAGTCCCGGGACAGGGTATCACGAGCAGTACTTC. It codes for CASSPGTGYHEQYF.

CDR3 sequence: CASSPATTEHSYEQYF. CDR3 nucleotide sequence: TGCGCCAGCAGCCCCGCGACCACAGAGCATTCCTACGAGCAGTACTTC. The chain combines TRBV4-1 with TRBJ2-7, with D uncertain. Germline CDR1 and CDR2: MGHRA and YSYEKL. The CDR3 is 16 residues long. Trimming took 4 bases from V and 1 from J, leaving 17 bases between them.

This clone was recorded once. CDR3 bases: TGTGCCACCAGCATGAGGACAGAGAATCAGCCCCAGCATTTT. It encodes CATSMRTENQPQHF. The chain joins TRBV15 to TRBJ1-5; D may be TRBD1 (6 bases). This CDR3 has 14 residues. The V gene lost 4 bases and the J gene lost 4 bases, with 11 bases spanning the gap. Germline CDR1 reads LNHNV; CDR2 reads YYDKDF (reference sequence).